This T cell receptor (beta chain) originates from a study of T cells after somatic rescue of genetic block. The table came from immunoSEQ multiplex PCR; TCRdb's copy has only in-frame clones and leaves some out. The sample carries 10,000 to 15,000 clones, under 85% recorded once. The sequence derives from a boy aged 10-17 years. The material sequenced was peripheral blood mononuclear cells (PBMCs).

DNA for the CDR3: TGTGCCAGCAGCCAATCTGGAAACACCATATATTTT. This codes for CASSQSGNTIYF. The chain uses TRBV7-2 and TRBJ1-3; D gene unclear. Deletions cut 5 bases from V and 1 base from J, with 3 bases between. Germline CDR1 and CDR2: SGHTA and FQGNSA. The length of the CDR3 is 12 residues.